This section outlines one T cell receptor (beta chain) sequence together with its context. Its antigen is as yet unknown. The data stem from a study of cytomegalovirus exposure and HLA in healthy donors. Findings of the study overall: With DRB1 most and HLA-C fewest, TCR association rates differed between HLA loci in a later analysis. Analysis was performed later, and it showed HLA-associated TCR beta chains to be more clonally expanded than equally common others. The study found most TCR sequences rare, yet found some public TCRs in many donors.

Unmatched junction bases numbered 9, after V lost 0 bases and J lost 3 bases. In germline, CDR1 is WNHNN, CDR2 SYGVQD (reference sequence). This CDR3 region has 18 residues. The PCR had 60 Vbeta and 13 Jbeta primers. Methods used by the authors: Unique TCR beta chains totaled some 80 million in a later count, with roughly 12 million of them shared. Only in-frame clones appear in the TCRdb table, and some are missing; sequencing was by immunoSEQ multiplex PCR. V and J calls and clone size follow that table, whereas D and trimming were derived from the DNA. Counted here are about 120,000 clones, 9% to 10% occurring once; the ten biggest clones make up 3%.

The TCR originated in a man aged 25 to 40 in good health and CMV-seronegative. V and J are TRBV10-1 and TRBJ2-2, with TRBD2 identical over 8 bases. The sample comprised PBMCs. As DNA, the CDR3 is TGCGCCAGCAGTGAGTCGACGATTCCGGGGGGGCACACCGGGGAGCTGTTTTTT. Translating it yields CASSESTIPGGHTGELFF.